The next 28 T cell receptor beta chains were all read from a single sample in a study of spatial heterogeneity in lung cancer. TCRdb ran MiXCR on the 5' RACE reads and lists one entry per CDR3 protein. The sample contains about 13,000 distinct CDR3 sequences, roughly 5.5% of which appear only once. Time point reported: sample taken at primary tumor resection. Study-wide results and limits: Higher tumor mutation counts went along with higher counts of expanded intratumoral alpha and beta TCRs.

No antigen has been assigned to these receptors. The sample was lung tumor tissue, taken at surgery. These receptors were taken from a male donor with early-stage non-small cell lung cancer.

This clonotype was seen ten or more times. The chain employs TRBV14 and TRBJ2-2; the match to TRBD1 covers 7 bases. The J segment lost 6 bases and the V segment lost 4 bases, leaving 2 bases of the junction unmatched. Looked up from germline, CDR1 is SGHDN and CDR2 is FVKESK. This CDR3 has 13 residues. In DNA, the CDR3 is TGTGCCAGCAGCCGACAGGGAGCCGGGGAGCTGTTTTTT. It is translated as CASSRQGAGELFF. The variable domain in full, completed from reference TRBV14 and TRBJ2-2, reads EAGVTQFPSHSVIEKGQTVTLRCDPISGHDNLYWYRRVMGKEIKFLLHFVKESKQDESGMPNNRFLAERTGGTYSTLKVQPAELEDSGVYFCASSRQGAGELFFGEGSRLTVL.

At least ten counts were recorded for this clonotype. The chain joins TRBV29-1 to TRBJ2-5, with D unclear. This CDR3 has 13 residues. V dropped 1 base and J dropped 2 bases, with 8 bases sitting between them. Germline assignment: CDR1 SQVTM and CDR2 ANQGSEA. CDR3 DNA: TGCAGCGTTGAAGTATACATGCAAGAGACCCAGTACTTC. Its protein is CSVEVYMQETQYF.

This clonotype has a count of ten or more. The J gene is TRBJ2-7, the V gene TRBV20-1; the D is unclear. The CDR3 sequence is 15 residues long. Germline V CDR1 and CDR2: DFQATT, SNEGSKA (reference sequence). V was shortened by 0 bases and J by 5 bases, with 17 bases between the two germline ends. CDR3 region: CSARDRLRAAHEQYF. The CDR3 DNA reads as TGCAGTGCTAGAGATCGGCTCCGGGCAGCCCACGAGCAGTACTTC.

This clonotype was seen at least ten times. The chain is built from TRBV7-2 and TRBJ2-3; the match to TRBD1 covers 7 bases. V gave up 2 bases and J gave up 6 bases; unmatched junction bases: 11. CDR3 length: 16 residues. From germline, CDR1 is SGHTA and CDR2 FQGNSA. The DNA of the CDR3 is TGTGCCAGCAGCTTATCTGCGGCAGGGGGAGAGGATACGCAGTATTTT. It translates to CASSLSAAGGEDTQYF.

The J gene is TRBJ2-3, the V gene TRBV18; 8 positions match TRBD1. The V gene end was trimmed by 5 bases and the J gene end by 3 bases; junction bases not matched to a gene: 7. This CDR3 is 15 amino acids long. The germline gives CDR1 KGHSH, CDR2 LQKENI. The CDR3 sequence: CASSSWTGQTDTQYF. The CDR3 nucleotides read TGTGCCAGCTCATCCTGGACAGGGCAGACAGATACGCAGTATTTT.

At least ten counts were recorded for this clonotype. This chain connects TRBV27 to TRBJ2-3, with 8 nucleotides matching TRBD1. The junction had 8 bases not matched to a gene; V was cut back by 5 bases and J by 1 base. Germline CDR1 reads MNHEY; CDR2 reads SMNVEV (reference sequence). The CDR3 has 16 amino acids. Here the CDR3 DNA reads TGTGCCAGCAGTGTATTGTTGGGACAGGGCACAGATACGCAGTATTTT. It specifies CASSVLLGQGTDTQYF.

This clonotype was seen at least ten times. The chain is built from TRBV12-3 or TRBV12-4 and TRBJ2-1; 7 bases are a match to TRBD1. J lost 4 bases, V lost 5 bases, and 8 bases had no gene match. This CDR3 is built from 15 residues. The CDR3 sequence is CASSIQGVYYNEQFF. The DNA for the CDR3 is TGTGCCAGCAGTATTCAGGGGGTTTATTACAATGAGCAGTTCTTC.

This clonotype was found many times. In DNA form, the CDR3 reads TGCAGTGCTAGAGATCCTAGGACAGCTGGAAACACCATATATTTT. This translates into CSARDPRTAGNTIYF. The chain combines TRBV20-1 with TRBJ1-3; D is possibly TRBD1 (6 bases). Germline values: CDR1 DFQATT, CDR2 SNEGSKA (reference sequence). V was cut by 0 bases and J by 2 bases, with 11 bases left in between. The CDR3 has 15 amino acids.

This clonotype was detected ten times or more. V and J are TRBV20-1 and TRBJ2-2; D is possibly TRBD1 (6 bases). CDR3 length: 16 amino acids. Germline V CDR1 and CDR2: DFQATT, SNEGSKA (reference sequence). V was cut by 6 bases and J by 7 bases, with 24 bases left in between. The chain's CDR3 is CSAETTITGSGGELFF. The DNA of the CDR3 is TGCAGTGCCGAGACGACGATTACAGGGTCGGGCGGGGAGCTGTTTTTT.

The table lists this clonotype with many counts. This chain uses TRBV20-1 with TRBJ2-1; TRBD2 is a possible D gene (6 bases). In germline, CDR1 is DFQATT, CDR2 SNEGSKA (reference sequence). The V end was cut by 6 bases, the J end by 6 bases, with 12 bases between. This CDR3 region has 12 residues. The CDR3 is CSADAGSNEQFF. The CDR3 nucleotides are TGCAGTGCAGACGCGGGGAGCAATGAGCAGTTCTTC.

This clonotype was seen repeatedly, ten times or more. The rearrangement joins TRBV7-6 to TRBJ2-7, with 10 bases aligning to TRBD1. This CDR3 has 14 residues. Germline-derived CDR1 and CDR2 are SGHVS and FNYEAQ. Unmatched junction bases numbered 6, after V lost 4 bases and J lost 6 bases. The CDR3 protein is CASSSRQGAGEQYF. The CDR3 DNA sequence: TGTGCCAGCAGCTCCAGACAGGGGGCGGGCGAGCAGTACTTC.

Only a few counts were recorded for this clonotype. The rearrangement joins TRBV30 to TRBJ1-1, with 7 bases aligning to TRBD1. The V gene's germline CDR1 is GTSNPN and CDR2 SVGIG (reference sequence). J lost 4 bases, V lost 1 base, and 3 bases had no gene match. This CDR3 contains 13 residues. This chain's CDR3 is CAWSEGAITEAFF. As DNA, the CDR3 is TGTGCCTGGAGTGAGGGGGCAATCACTGAAGCTTTCTTT. Drawing the rest from reference TRBV30 and TRBJ1-1, the complete variable domain is SQTIHQWPATLVQPVGSPLSLECTVEGTSNPNLYWYRQAAGRGLQLLFYSVGIGQISSEVPQNLSASRPQDRQFILSSKKLLLSDSGFYLCAWSEGAITEAFFGQGTRLTVV.

In this sample, this clonotype turned up many times. The chain has TRBV7-2 and TRBJ1-5; D is perhaps TRBD1 (6 bases). V lost 5 bases to trimming and J lost 5 bases, with 13 bases between them. The CDR3 has 14 amino acids. The germline V gene has CDR1 SGHTA and CDR2 FQGNSA. The CDR3 sequence: CASSPGQRDQPQHF. In DNA, the CDR3 is TGTGCCAGCAGCCCCGGACAGAGAGATCAGCCCCAGCATTTT.

Only a few counts were recorded for this clonotype. The chain combines TRBV20-1 with TRBJ1-4; no firm D call. V was trimmed by 6 bases and J by 4 bases, leaving 15 bases between them. The germline V gene encodes CDR1 DFQATT and CDR2 SNEGSKA (reference sequence). CDR3 length: 14 residues. The CDR3 reads CSAQNPALNEKLFF. CDR3 bases: TGCAGTGCCCAAAACCCGGCCCTTAATGAAAAACTGTTTTTT.

This clonotype was counted many times. The V gene is TRBV7-2, the J gene TRBJ1-1; D uncertain. CDR1 and CDR2 from the germline V gene are SGHTA and FQGNSA. Between the trimmed V and J ends, which lost 3 bases and 1 base, there was a span of 12 bases. This CDR3 contains 15 residues. The chain's CDR3 is CASSFIRASNTEAFF. CDR3 bases: TGTGCCAGCAGCTTCATACGGGCGTCGAACACTGAAGCTTTCTTT.

This clonotype was recorded at least ten times. An end of the junction differs from the germline gene, which may be a read error. The chain recombines TRBV5-6 with TRBJ2-7; 7 positions agree with TRBD1. The CDR3 contains 14 residues. The germline CDR1 and CDR2 sequences are SGHDT and YYEEEE. The CDR3, as DNA: TGTGCCAGCAGCTTGTGGGGGTACAGGGGACGACCCGACTTC. Translated, it gives CASSLWGYRGRPDF.

Many counts were recorded for this clonotype. The chain joins TRBV7-9 to TRBJ1-3; unclear D gene. V lost 0 bases, J lost 8 bases, and 17 bases lay in between. Per germline, CDR1 SEHNR and CDR2 FQNEAQ (reference sequence). The CDR3 is 16 residues long. The CDR3 region is CASSLAGSLGSDTIYF. The CDR3 DNA follows: TGTGCCAGCAGCTTAGCCGGATCGCTGGGGTCGGACACCATATATTTT.

This clonotype was seen a single time. V and J are TRBV3-1 and TRBJ2-5; TRBD2 is a possible D gene (6 bases). V was pared by 4 bases and J by 4 bases, with 13 bases between. This CDR3 is 14 amino acids long. CDR1 is LGHDT and CDR2 is YNNKEL in the germline V gene (reference sequence). The CDR3 DNA sequence: TGTGCCAGCAGCCCAGGAGGAGGGGTAGAGACCCAGTACTTC. This gives the protein CASSPGGGVETQYF.

This chain links TRBV7-6 with TRBJ2-1, with D perhaps being TRBD1 or TRBD2 (5 bases each). Trimming removed 8 bases at V and 1 base at J, with 6 bases between. The CDR3 has 12 residues. Germline V lookup: CDR1 SGHVS, CDR2 FNYEAQ. CDR3 protein: CASGGSYNEQFF. The CDR3 region has the DNA TGTGCCAGCGGGGGATCCTACAATGAGCAGTTCTTC.

This clonotype was recorded at least ten times. This chain links TRBV5-1 with TRBJ1-1; D remains unclear. The CDR3 is 17 amino acids. The V gene lost 3 bases and the J gene lost 0 bases, with 18 bases spanning the gap. Germline values: CDR1 SGHRS, CDR2 YFSETQ. The CDR3: CASSSGDSSHMNTEAFF. The CDR3 region has the DNA TGCGCCAGCAGCTCGGGAGACTCATCCCACATGAACACTGAAGCTTTCTTT.

The sample holds many counts of this clonotype. The chain combines TRBV12-3 or TRBV12-4 with TRBJ1-5, with 7 bases aligning to TRBD1. The CDR3 contains 15 residues. Trimming took 4 bases from V and 7 from J; bases not matched to a gene: 10. CDR3 in amino acids: CASSYSAGGRQPQHF. In nucleotides, the CDR3 is TGTGCCAGCAGTTATTCGGCAGGGGGAAGACAGCCCCAGCATTTT.

This clonotype was detected ten times or more. V usage is TRBV10-3 and J usage is TRBJ2-5; possible D gene TRBD2, 7 bases. V gave up 1 base and J gave up 4 bases, with 10 bases separating them. Germline V gives CDR1 ENHRY, CDR2 SYGVKD. This CDR3 is built from 14 residues. CDR3 protein: CAISELGGPETQYF. In DNA, the CDR3 is TGTGCCATCAGTGAGTTGGGGGGGCCAGAGACCCAGTACTTC.

This clonotype has only a few counts. The chain recombines TRBV18 with TRBJ2-7; D unresolved. Deletions cut 3 bases from V and 3 bases from J, with 9 bases between. CDR1 is KGHSH, CDR2 LQKENI, per germline. The CDR3 has 13 residues. The CDR3 sequence is CASSPNRFYEQYF. CDR3 DNA: TGTGCCAGCTCACCTAACCGATTCTACGAGCAGTACTTC. Combining the CDR3 with reference TRBV18 and TRBJ2-7 gives the whole variable domain NAGVMQNPRHLVRRRGQEARLRCSPMKGHSHVYWYRQLPEEGLKFMVYLQKENIIDESGMPKERFSAEFPKEGPSILRIQQVVRGDSAAYFCASSPNRFYEQYFGPGTRLTVT.

In this sample, this clonotype turned up many times. The chain carries TRBV6-2 or TRBV6-3 and TRBJ2-3; D call uncertain. Trimming removed 6 bases from V and 0 bases from J, with 10 bases in between. CDR3 length: 14 residues. Germline assignment: CDR1 MNHEY and CDR2 SVGEGT. CDR3 bases: TGTGCCAGCAGACCCCGCCCGAGCACAGATACGCAGTATTTT. Translation gives CASRPRPSTDTQYF.

This clonotype was seen repeatedly, ten times or more. The CDR3 coding sequence is TGTGCCAGCAGCCATAGGGAAGGGAAACTGTTTTTT. This translates into CASSHREGKLFF. The chain employs TRBV3-1 and TRBJ1-4; no clear D. The CDR3 contains 12 residues. V lost 3 bases and J 11 bases, leaving 10 bases between the germline ends. Per germline, CDR1 LGHDT and CDR2 YNNKEL (reference sequence).

This clonotype was seen many times. This sequence joins TRBV18 and TRBJ2-2; 8 positions agree with TRBD2. This CDR3 has 16 residues. Germline V lookup: CDR1 KGHSH, CDR2 LQKENI. V lost 3 bases, J lost 2 bases, and 5 bases stayed unmatched. DNA of the CDR3: TGTGCCAGCTCACCGTCACTAGCGGCTAACACCGGGGAGCTGTTTTTT. It specifies CASSPSLAANTGELFF.

This clonotype was counted ten times or more. The V and J genes are TRBV5-1 and TRBJ1-2; D not resolved. CDR3 size: 14 residues. The germline V gene encodes CDR1 SGHRS and CDR2 YFSETQ. V lost 4 bases and J lost 5, with 15 bases in between. CDR3 bases: TGCGCCAGCAGCGGGCCCCTCTTGGAGTATGGCTACACCTTC. This gives the protein CASSGPLLEYGYTF.

Worth noting for this clonotype: A much larger clone sits a single nucleotide away, making a read error possible. The CDR3 does not end in the conserved phenylalanine or tryptophan, so this is likely a read error. The V call is TRBV7-2, the J call TRBJ2-1, with 8 nucleotides matching TRBD2. Unmatched junction bases numbered 11, after V lost 5 bases and J lost 5 bases. This CDR3 region has 16 residues. Per germline, CDR1 SGHTA and CDR2 FQGNSA. The CDR3 DNA sequence: TGTGCCAGCAGCGGTCCCATGGCGGGGGGTGACAATGAGCAGTTCCTC. Its translation is CASSGPMAGGDNEQFL.